This T cell receptor (beta chain) stems from a study of T-cell reconstitution after alpha-beta-depleted transplantation in children. Unique molecular identifiers were used to barcode this TCRbeta library. TCRdb re-called the PCR reads with MiXCR, one entry per CDR3 protein. The table records some 520,000 distinct CDR3 sequences, approximately 29% of them present only once. This CDR3 is built from 15 residues. V was pared by 4 bases and J by 3 bases, with 13 bases between. This sequence was found in a human donor who donated a stem cell graft to a child with aplastic anemia. Specimen: PBMCs from the stem cell graft donor, collected from the stem cell graft. The genes are TRBV12-3 or TRBV12-4 and TRBJ2-1, with D possibly being TRBD2 (6 bases). CDR3 residues: CASSSVTRVYNEQFF. Here the CDR3 DNA reads TGTGCCAGCAGTTCCGTGACTAGAGTCTACAATGAGCAGTTCTTC.